This T cell receptor beta chain derives from a study of blood T cell repertoires in COVID-19. Study-level information: There were acute and convalescent COVID-19 samples, and they came from the United States, Italy and Spain. From T cells, B-cell-depleted T cells, or PBMCs came the material, which was cDNA or gDNA.

Per the study methods: It was from reference gene primer amplification that nucleated cell counts were estimated. The table came from immunoSEQ multiplex PCR; TCRdb's copy has only in-frame clones and leaves some out. Clone size and the V and J calls come from that table; the DNA yielded D and trimming. The data contain about 170,000 clones, roughly four fifths of them singletons. Germline loops: CDR1 MDHEN, CDR2 SYDVKM. The CDR3 consists of 15 residues. V was pared by 3 bases and J by 2 bases, with 6 bases of the junction left unmatched. The rearrangement links TRBV28 to TRBJ2-7; 8 positions match TRBD1. Specimen: peripheral blood. This receptor was identified in a man aged 65 to 79 with active or convalescent COVID-19. The CDR3 reads CASSFLQGGPYEQYF. The CDR3 DNA reads as TGTGCCAGCAGTTTCCTACAGGGGGGCCCCTACGAGCAGTACTTC.